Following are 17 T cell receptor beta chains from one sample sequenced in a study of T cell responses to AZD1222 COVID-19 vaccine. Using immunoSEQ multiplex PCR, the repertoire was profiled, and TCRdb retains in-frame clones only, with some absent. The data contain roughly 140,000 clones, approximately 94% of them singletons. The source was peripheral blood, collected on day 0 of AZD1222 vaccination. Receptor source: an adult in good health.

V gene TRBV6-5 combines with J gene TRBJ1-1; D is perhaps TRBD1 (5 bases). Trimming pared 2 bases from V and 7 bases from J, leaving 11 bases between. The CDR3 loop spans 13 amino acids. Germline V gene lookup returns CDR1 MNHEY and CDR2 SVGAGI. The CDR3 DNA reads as TGTGCCAGCAGTTACGGATGGGGGAATGAAGCTTTCTTT. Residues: CASSYGWGNEAFF.

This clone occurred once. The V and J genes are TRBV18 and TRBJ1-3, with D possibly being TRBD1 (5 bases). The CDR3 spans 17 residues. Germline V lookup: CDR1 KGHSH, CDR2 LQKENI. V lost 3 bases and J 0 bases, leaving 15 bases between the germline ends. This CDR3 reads CASSPLGGDSSGNTIYF. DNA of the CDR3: TGTGCCAGCTCACCTTTGGGGGGTGACAGCTCTGGAAACACCATATATTTT. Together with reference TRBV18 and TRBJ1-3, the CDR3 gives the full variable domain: NAGVMQNPRHLVRRRGQEARLRCSPMKGHSHVYWYRQLPEEGLKFMVYLQKENIIDESGMPKERFSAEFPKEGPSILRIQQVVRGDSAAYFCASSPLGGDSSGNTIYFGEGSWLTVV.

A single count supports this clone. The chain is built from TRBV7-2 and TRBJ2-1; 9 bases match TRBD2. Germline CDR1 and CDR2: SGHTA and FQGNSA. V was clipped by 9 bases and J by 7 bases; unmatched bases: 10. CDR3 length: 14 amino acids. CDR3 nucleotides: TGTGCCAGTCGCCCAGCGGGGGGAGGAAATGAGCAGTTCTTC. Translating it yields CASRPAGGGNEQFF.

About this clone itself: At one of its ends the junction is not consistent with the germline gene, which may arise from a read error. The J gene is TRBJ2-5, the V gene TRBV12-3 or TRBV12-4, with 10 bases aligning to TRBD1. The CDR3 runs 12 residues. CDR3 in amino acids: CASTRWGTGVDF. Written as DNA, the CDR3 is TGTGCCAGCACCCGATGGGGGACAGGGGTTGACTTC.

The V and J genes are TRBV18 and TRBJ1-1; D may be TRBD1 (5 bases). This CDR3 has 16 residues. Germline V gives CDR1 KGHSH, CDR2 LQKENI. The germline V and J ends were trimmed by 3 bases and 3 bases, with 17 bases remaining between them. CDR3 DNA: TGTGCCAGCTCACCGACGCAGGGTGGTGGGGACACTGAAGCTTTCTTT. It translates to CASSPTQGGGDTEAFF.

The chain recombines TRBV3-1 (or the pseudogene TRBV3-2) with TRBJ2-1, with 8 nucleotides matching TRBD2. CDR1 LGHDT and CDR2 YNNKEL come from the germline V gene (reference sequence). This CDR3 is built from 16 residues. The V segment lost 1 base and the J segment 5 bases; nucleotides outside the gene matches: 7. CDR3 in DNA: TGTGCCAGCAGCCAAGTACCAGCGGGGGAAGACAATGAGCAGTTCTTC. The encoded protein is CASSQVPAGEDNEQFF.

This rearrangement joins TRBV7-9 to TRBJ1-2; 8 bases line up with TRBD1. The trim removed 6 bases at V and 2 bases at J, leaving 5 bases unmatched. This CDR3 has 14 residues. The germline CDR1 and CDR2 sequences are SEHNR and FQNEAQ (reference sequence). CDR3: CASRDTGGNYGYTF. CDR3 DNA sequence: TGTGCCAGCAGAGATACAGGGGGGAACTATGGCTACACCTTC.

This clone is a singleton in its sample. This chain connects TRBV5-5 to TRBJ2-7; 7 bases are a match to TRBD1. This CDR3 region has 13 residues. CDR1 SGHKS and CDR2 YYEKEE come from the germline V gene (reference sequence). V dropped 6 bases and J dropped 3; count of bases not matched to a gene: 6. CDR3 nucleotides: TGTGCCAGCAAACAGGGGATTCTCTACGAGCAGTACGTC. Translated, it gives CASKQGILYEQYV.

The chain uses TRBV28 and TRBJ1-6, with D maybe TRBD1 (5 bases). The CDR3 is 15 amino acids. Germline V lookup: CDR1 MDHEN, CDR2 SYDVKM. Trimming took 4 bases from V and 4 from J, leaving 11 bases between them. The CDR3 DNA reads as TGTGCCAGCAGTTCACCGGGACGGTATAATTCACCCCTCCACTTT. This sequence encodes CASSSPGRYNSPLHF.

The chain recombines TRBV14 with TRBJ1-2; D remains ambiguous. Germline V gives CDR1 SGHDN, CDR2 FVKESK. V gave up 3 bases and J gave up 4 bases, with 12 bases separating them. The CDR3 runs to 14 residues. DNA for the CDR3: TGTGCCAGCAGCCAGGGCCAGCTATTCTATGGCTACACCTTC. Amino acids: CASSQGQLFYGYTF.

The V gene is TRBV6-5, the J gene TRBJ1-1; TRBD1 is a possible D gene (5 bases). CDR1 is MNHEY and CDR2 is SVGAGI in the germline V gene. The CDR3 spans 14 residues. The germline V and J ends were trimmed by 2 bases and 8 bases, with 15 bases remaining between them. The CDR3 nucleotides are TGTGCCAGCAGTTACCGGATCCAGGGAGGGGAAGCTTTCTTT. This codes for CASSYRIQGGEAFF.

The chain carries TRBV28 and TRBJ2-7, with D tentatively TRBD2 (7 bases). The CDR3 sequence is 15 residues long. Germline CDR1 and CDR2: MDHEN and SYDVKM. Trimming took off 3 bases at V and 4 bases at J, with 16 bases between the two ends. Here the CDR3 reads CASSLAGDTLYEQYV. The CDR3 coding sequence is TGTGCCAGCAGTTTGGCGGGGGACACCCTGTACGAGCAGTACGTC.

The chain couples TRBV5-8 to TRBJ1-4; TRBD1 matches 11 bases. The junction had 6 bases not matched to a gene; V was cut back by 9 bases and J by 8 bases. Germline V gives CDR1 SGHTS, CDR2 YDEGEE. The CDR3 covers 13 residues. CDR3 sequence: CATFRDRGEKLFF. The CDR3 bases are TGTGCCACGTTCCGGGACAGGGGGGAAAAACTGTTTTTT. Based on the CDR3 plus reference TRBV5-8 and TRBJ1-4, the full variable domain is EAGVTQSPTHLIKTRGQQATLRCSPISGHTSVYWYQQALGLGLQFLLWYDEGEERNRGNFPPRFSGRQFPNYSSELNVNALELEDSALYLCATFRDRGEKLFFGSGTQLSVL.

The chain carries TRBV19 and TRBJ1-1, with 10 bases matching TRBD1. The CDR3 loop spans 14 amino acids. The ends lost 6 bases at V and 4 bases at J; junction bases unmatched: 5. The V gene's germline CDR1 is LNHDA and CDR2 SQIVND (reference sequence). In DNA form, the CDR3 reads TGTGCCAGTAGCTTGACAGGGGGCGGCACTGAAGCTTTCTTT. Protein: CASSLTGGGTEAFF. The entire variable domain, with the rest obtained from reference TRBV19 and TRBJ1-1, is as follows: DGGITQSPKYLFRKEGQNVTLSCEQNLNHDAMYWYRQDPGQGLRLIYYSQIVNDFQKGDIAEGYSVSREKKESFPLTVTSAQKNPTAFYLCASSLTGGGTEAFFGQGTRLTVV.

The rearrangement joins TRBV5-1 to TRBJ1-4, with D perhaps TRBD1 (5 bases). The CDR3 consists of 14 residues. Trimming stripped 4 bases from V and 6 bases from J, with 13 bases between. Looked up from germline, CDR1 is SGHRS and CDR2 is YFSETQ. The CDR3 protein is CASSTDSYDEKLFF. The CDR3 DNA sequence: TGCGCCAGCAGCACCGACAGTTATGATGAAAAACTGTTTTTT.

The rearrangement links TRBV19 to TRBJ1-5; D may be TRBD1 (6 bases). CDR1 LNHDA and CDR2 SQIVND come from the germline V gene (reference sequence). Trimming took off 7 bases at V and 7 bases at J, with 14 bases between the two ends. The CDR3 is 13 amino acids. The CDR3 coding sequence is TGTGCCAGTAATTACAGGGTTGAACAGCCCCAGCATTTT. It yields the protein CASNYRVEQPQHF.

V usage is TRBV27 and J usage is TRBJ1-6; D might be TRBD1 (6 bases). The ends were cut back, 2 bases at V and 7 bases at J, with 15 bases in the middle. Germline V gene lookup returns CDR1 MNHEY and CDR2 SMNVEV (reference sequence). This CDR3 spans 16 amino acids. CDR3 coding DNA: TGTGCCAGCAGTTTAGGGGCACGGGGGGGCAATTCACCCCTCCACTTT. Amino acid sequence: CASSLGARGGNSPLHF.